Each of the 22 T cell receptor beta chains below was sequenced from the same sample in a study of breast tumors, draining lymph nodes, adjacent tissues. TCRdb reanalysed the multiplex PCR reads using MiXCR and keeps one entry per CDR3 protein. Here the sample spans about 140,000 distinct CDR3 sequences, 32% being singletons. Axillary draining lymph nodes of breast cancer patients supplied the node samples. The sample taken for sequencing was axillary lymph node tissue. The receptors were gathered from a female donor with breast cancer. Some clones in this sample may be carry-over from other donors' samples.

This sequence joins TRBV7-9 and TRBJ1-6; D unclear. V lost 4 bases and J 5 bases, leaving 3 bases between the germline ends. The CDR3 length is 12 residues. Per the germline V gene, CDR1 is SEHNR and CDR2 is FQNEAQ (reference sequence). The CDR3 protein is CASSSDNSPLHF. As DNA, the CDR3 is TGTGCCAGCAGCTCGGATAATTCACCCCTCCACTTT.

The chain employs TRBV6-1 and TRBJ2-1; 9 bases line up with TRBD2. Germline trimming cut 5 bases from V and 8 bases from J; bases unmatched to any gene: 7. Germline V CDR1 and CDR2: MNHNS, SASEGT. The CDR3 consists of 14 residues. CDR3 protein: CASSSAGGPDEQFF. Written as DNA, the CDR3 is TGTGCCAGCAGTTCTGCGGGGGGGCCCGATGAGCAGTTCTTC.

The chain links TRBV7-8 to TRBJ2-7; 9 bases map to TRBD1. With 2 bases clipped from V and 6 bases from J, the junction kept 5 bases outside the gene matches. The CDR3 spans 14 residues. Germline values: CDR1 SGHVS, CDR2 FQNEAQ. The CDR3 nucleotides read TGTGCCAGCAGCTTAAGAACAGGGGGCACCGAGCAGTACTTC. Protein product: CASSLRTGGTEQYF.

This clonotype showed up many times. The genes are TRBV4-1 and TRBJ1-4, with 7 bases fitting TRBD1. V gave up 5 bases and J gave up 7 bases; unmatched junction bases: 7. The CDR3 extends over 14 amino acids. Germline CDR1 is MGHRA and CDR2 is YSYEKL. CDR3 sequence (DNA): TGCGCCAGCAGCGCCGGGACAGAGGGTGAAAAACTGTTTTTT. This sequence encodes CASSAGTEGEKLFF.

This clonotype was seen repeatedly, ten times or more. This rearrangement joins TRBV6-5 to TRBJ1-6; no definite D call. This CDR3 is 13 amino acids long. Trimming shortened V by 2 bases and J by 10 bases, and 9 bases separated the two germline ends. Germline lookup yields CDR1 MNHEY and CDR2 SVGAGI. CDR3 DNA sequence: TGTGCCAGCAGTTACCCGGCCGGGTCACCCCTCCACTTT. It translates to CASSYPAGSPLHF.

About this clonotype itself: A much larger clone sits a single nucleotide away, making a read error possible. The chain combines TRBV11-2 with TRBJ1-6; D perhaps matches TRBD1 (6 bases). Germline V gives CDR1 SGHAT, CDR2 FQNNGV. CDR3 size: 20 residues. V lost 8 bases, J lost 7 bases, and 33 bases lay in between. DNA for the CDR3: TGTGCCAGCTCGCCTGCACGACAGGCAAGTTCCCGAAAACCCAATTCACCCCTCCACTTT. Amino acids: CASSPARQASSRKPNSPLHF.

Comments on this clonotype: At one of its ends the junction is not consistent with the germline gene, which may arise from a read error. The rearrangement links TRBV2 to TRBJ2-5; D is unresolved. The V gene's germline CDR1 is SNHLY and CDR2 FYNNEI. This CDR3 contains 12 residues. The CDR3 sequence is CASSVIATTRTF. CDR3 in DNA: TGTGCCAGCAGTGTTATCGCGACAACAAGGACCTTC.

This clonotype was counted between two and nine times. A much larger clone differs by one base, so this may be a read error. The rearrangement joins TRBV4-1 to TRBJ2-1, with D hard to call. Trimming took off 0 bases at V and 3 bases at J, with 9 bases between the two ends. The germline gives CDR1 MGHRA, CDR2 YSYEKL. The CDR3 has 15 residues. The CDR3 spells CASSQDLRNYNEQFF. The DNA of the CDR3 is TGCGCCAGCAGCCAAGATCTACGGAACTACAATGAGCAGTTCTTC.

V gene TRBV2 combines with J gene TRBJ1-2; D may be TRBD1 (5 bases). This CDR3 contains 10 residues. Germline V gene lookup returns CDR1 SNHLY and CDR2 FYNNEI. The CDR3 DNA follows: TGTGCTCAACAGGAGTATGGCTACACCTTC. This encodes CAQQEYGYTF.

The J gene is TRBJ1-1, the V gene TRBV6-1; D may be TRBD1 (5 bases). The germline V and J ends were trimmed by 5 bases and 0 bases, with 19 bases remaining between them. CDR3 length: 17 amino acids. Germline CDR1 reads MNHNS; CDR2 reads SASEGT. CDR3 DNA sequence: TGTGCCAGCAGTCCTGGCTGGGGGGAAGGCTTGAACACTGAAGCTTTCTTT. It translates to CASSPGWGEGLNTEAFF.

In this sample, this clonotype turned up a few times. A much larger clone is a single base away; this may be a read error. A read error is likely, as this CDR3 ends without the conserved phenylalanine or tryptophan. The CDR3 DNA reads TGTGCCAGCAGAGGGGACCGGAGCTCCTACGAGCAGTACCTC. Translating it yields CASRGDRSSYEQYL. The chain links TRBV6-5 to TRBJ2-7; D is perhaps TRBD1 or TRBD2 (5 bases each). V was trimmed by 6 bases and J by 0 bases, leaving 12 bases between them. This CDR3 is built from 14 residues. In germline, CDR1 is MNHEY, CDR2 SVGAGI.

This clonotype turned up a few times. With a much larger clone just one base away, this may be a read error. V is TRBV5-6 and J is TRBJ1-2, with a possible D match to TRBD1 (6 bases). Germline CDR1 reads SGHDT; CDR2 reads YYEEEE. This CDR3 contains 15 residues. The V end was cut by 3 bases, the J end by 8 bases, with 20 bases between. CDR3 sequence reads: CASSSMAAQGGGYTF. CDR3 nucleotide sequence: TGTGCCAGCAGCTCCATGGCCGCACAGGGAGGCGGCTACACCTTC.

This clonotype came up many times. V usage is TRBV28 and J usage is TRBJ1-6, with a weak D call TRBD1 (5 bases). The CDR3 totals 14 residues. Germline V CDR1 and CDR2: MDHEN, SYDVKM. V was pared by 7 bases and J by 10 bases, with 17 bases between. The CDR3 region has the DNA TGTGCCAGCACCAAAGCGCGGGGGGGATCACCCCTCCACTTT. This encodes CASTKARGGSPLHF.

This clonotype was found many times. V is TRBV25-1 and J is TRBJ2-1, with D tentatively TRBD1 or TRBD2 (5 bases each). Germline CDR1 is MGHDK and CDR2 is SYGVNS. The V end was cut by 0 bases, the J end by 6 bases, with 24 bases between. The length of the CDR3 is 19 residues. The CDR3 DNA follows: TGTGCCAGCAGTGAATACCCCCCTTCTGACGGAAGAGGGGTCAATGAGCAGTTCTTC. It translates to CASSEYPPSDGRGVNEQFF.

This clonotype was detected many times. The chain is built from TRBV6-5 and TRBJ2-7; the D is unclear. Germline-derived CDR1 and CDR2 are MNHEY and SVGAGI. There are 15 residues in the CDR3. V was trimmed by 6 bases and J by 0 bases, leaving 15 bases between them. The CDR3 bases are TGTGCCAGCAGACCCACTGGCGGTAGCTCCTACGAGCAGTACTTC. Its protein is CASRPTGGSSYEQYF.

This clonotype was found many times. V is TRBV7-3 and J is TRBJ2-1; 8 bases line up with TRBD2. Germline trimming cut 2 bases from V and 6 bases from J; bases unmatched to any gene: 0. The length of the CDR3 is 13 residues. The germline CDR1 and CDR2 sequences are SGHTA and FQGTGA. The CDR3 nucleotides are TGTGCCAGCAGCTTAGGGACTAGCAATGAGCAGTTCTTC. Protein: CASSLGTSNEQFF.

This clonotype was seen at least ten times. V and J are TRBV27 and TRBJ2-6, with a weak D call TRBD2 (5 bases). The CDR3 is 14 residues long. Looked up from germline, CDR1 is MNHEY and CDR2 is SMNVEV (reference sequence). V shed 8 bases and J shed 4 bases, with 12 bases lying between them. The chain's CDR3 is CASGELGGANVLTF. The DNA for the CDR3 is TGTGCCAGCGGGGAGCTGGGGGGGGCCAACGTCCTGACTTTC.

Comments on this clonotype: This may stem from a read error, because a much larger clone lies one nucleotide away. The CDR3 DNA sequence: TGTGCCACCAGGACGATTGGGGAGCTGTTTTTT. This codes for CATRTIGELFF. The chain couples TRBV24-1 to TRBJ2-2; D not resolved. The V end was cut by 7 bases, the J end by 8 bases, with 7 bases between. CDR3 length: 11 residues. CDR1 is KGHDR, CDR2 SFDVKD, per germline.

The J gene is TRBJ2-3, the V gene TRBV28; D uncertain. CDR1 MDHEN and CDR2 SYDVKM come from the germline V gene. The ends were cut back, 2 bases at V and 4 bases at J, with 4 bases in the middle. This CDR3 region has 12 residues. The CDR3 spells CASSLLSDTQYF. The CDR3 DNA sequence: TGTGCCAGCAGTTTACTGTCAGATACGCAGTATTTT. The full variable domain, completed using reference TRBV28 and TRBJ2-3, is DVKVTQSSRYLVKRTGEKVFLECVQDMDHENMFWYRQDPGLGLRLIYFSYDVKMKEKGDIPEGYSVSREKKERFSLILESASTNQTSMYLCASSLLSDTQYFGPGTRLTVL.

Worth noting for this clonotype: One end of the junction fails to match germline, which may point to a read error. CDR3 protein: CARSSGTSGANEQYF. The DNA of the CDR3 is TGTGCCCGCAGTTCGGGGACTAGCGGGGCCAATGAGCAGTACTTC. The chain uses TRBV27 and TRBJ2-7; 13 bases align to TRBD2. This CDR3 is 15 amino acids long. CDR1 MNHEY and CDR2 SMNVEV come from the germline V gene (reference sequence).

This clonotype was picked up many times. The V call is TRBV20-1, the J call TRBJ1-4, with D unclear. Germline V lookup: CDR1 DFQATT, CDR2 SNEGSKA (reference sequence). CDR3 length: 12 residues. Trimming stripped 0 bases from V and 5 bases from J, with 4 bases between. The CDR3 DNA follows: TGCAGTGCTAGAGATACCAATGAAAAACTGTTTTTT. Translating gives CSARDTNEKLFF.

The chain couples TRBV7-2 to TRBJ2-5; D might be TRBD2 (5 bases). V lost 0 bases and J 9 bases, leaving 14 bases between the germline ends. The CDR3 spans 14 residues. The germline V gene has CDR1 SGHTA and CDR2 FQGNSA. This CDR3 is CASSLAPGNQPQYF. CDR3 bases: TGTGCCAGCAGCTTAGCCCCGGGGAATCAGCCCCAGTACTTC.